The clone carrying this T cell receptor (beta chain) showed up many times. Antigen: not known. The germline gives CDR1 SGHVS, CDR2 FQNEAQ. The V gene lost 3 bases and the J gene lost 1 base, with 10 bases spanning the gap. This CDR3 region has 15 residues. This entry comes from a study of spatial heterogeneity in lung cancer. Study-wide context: More beta-chain than alpha-chain sequences were consistently detected.

Study observations and caveats: Higher tumor mutation counts went along with higher counts of expanded intratumoral alpha and beta TCRs.

Time point noted: sample taken at primary tumor resection. TCRdb recomputed calls from the 5' RACE reads with MiXCR, one row per CDR3 protein. The sample yields 17,000 or so distinct CDR3 sequences, under 7.5% seen once. The chain links TRBV7-8 to TRBJ1-5; tentatively, D is TRBD1 (5 bases). The TCR was taken from a female donor with early-stage non-small cell lung cancer. The source was lung tumor tissue, collected at surgery. The CDR3 loop reads CASSFSGFSNQPQHF. The CDR3, as DNA: TGTGCCAGCAGCTTTTCAGGGTTCAGCAATCAGCCCCAGCATTTT.